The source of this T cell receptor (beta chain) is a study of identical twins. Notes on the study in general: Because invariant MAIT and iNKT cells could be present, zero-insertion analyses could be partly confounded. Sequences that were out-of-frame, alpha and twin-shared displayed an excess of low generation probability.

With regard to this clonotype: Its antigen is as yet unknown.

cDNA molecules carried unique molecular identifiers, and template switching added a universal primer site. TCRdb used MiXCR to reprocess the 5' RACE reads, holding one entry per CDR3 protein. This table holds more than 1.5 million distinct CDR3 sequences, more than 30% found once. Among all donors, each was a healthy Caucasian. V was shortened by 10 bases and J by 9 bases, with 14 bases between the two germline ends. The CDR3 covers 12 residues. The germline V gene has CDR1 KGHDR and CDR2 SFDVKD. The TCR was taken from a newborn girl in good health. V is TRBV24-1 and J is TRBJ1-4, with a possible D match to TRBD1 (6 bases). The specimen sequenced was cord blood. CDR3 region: CATGPDSQKLFF. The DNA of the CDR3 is TGTGCCACGGGCCCGGACAGCCAAAAACTGTTTTTT.